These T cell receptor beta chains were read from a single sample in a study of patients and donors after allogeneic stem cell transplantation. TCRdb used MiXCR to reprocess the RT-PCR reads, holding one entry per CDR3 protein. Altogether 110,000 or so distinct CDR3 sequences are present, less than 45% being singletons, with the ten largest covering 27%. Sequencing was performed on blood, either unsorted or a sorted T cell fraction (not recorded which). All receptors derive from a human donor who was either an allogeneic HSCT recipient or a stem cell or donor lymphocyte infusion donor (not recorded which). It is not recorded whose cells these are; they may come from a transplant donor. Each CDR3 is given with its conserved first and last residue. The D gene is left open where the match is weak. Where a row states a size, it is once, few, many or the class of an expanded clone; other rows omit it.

CATNQGPGNEQFF	TGTGCCACCAACCAGGGGCCTGGCAATGAGCAGTTCTTC	TRBV24-1	TRBJ2-1	.	.
CASSLAAGETQYF	TGTGCCAGCAGCTTAGCGGCGGGGGAGACCCAGTACTTC	TRBV7-2	TRBJ2-5	.	.
CSARDKAGRRNTIYF	TGCAGTGCTAGAGATAAGGCAGGGAGAAGAAACACCATATATTTT	TRBV20-1	TRBJ1-3	.	.
CSAPRLAGNNEQFF	TGCAGTGCTCCACGACTAGCGGGAAACAATGAGCAGTTCTTC	TRBV20-1	TRBJ2-1	TRBD2	.
CASRGDSNQPQHF	TGTGCCAGCAGGGGTGATAGCAATCAGCCCCAGCATTTT	TRBV7-2	TRBJ1-5	.	.
CASSFRTTNEKLFF	TGTGCCAGCAGTTTTCGGACAACTAATGAAAAACTGTTTTTT	TRBV12-3/TRBV12-4	TRBJ1-4	.	many
CASSFGDTAEAFF	TGCGCCAGCAGCTTCGGGGATACCGCTGAAGCTTTCTTT	TRBV5-1	TRBJ1-1	.	.
CASSQDPTSVTYEQYF	TGTGCCAGCAGCCAAGATCCAACTAGCGTGACCTACGAGCAGTACTTC	TRBV4-2	TRBJ2-7	TRBD2	few
CASSLIRTESSYNEQFF	TGTGCCAGCAGTTTAATCCGGACAGAGAGCTCCTACAATGAGCAGTTCTTC	TRBV28	TRBJ2-1	.	.
CASSLRDRGMWEQYF	TGTGCCAGCAGTTTACGGGACAGGGGTATGTGGGAGCAGTACTTC	TRBV27	TRBJ2-7	TRBD1	.
CASSREPGLSPLHF	TGTGCCAGCAGCCGCGAGCCAGGGCTTTCACCCCTCCACTTT	TRBV7-9	TRBJ1-6	.	few
CASSLEQGSGYTF	TGCGCCAGCAGCTTGGAACAGGGAAGTGGCTACACCTTC	TRBV5-1	TRBJ1-2	.	.
CASRNRGQEAFF	TGTGCCAGCAGGAACAGGGGGCAAGAAGCTTTCTTT	TRBV25-1	TRBJ1-1	TRBD1	.
CASSARNTGELFF	TGTGCCAGCTCAGCACGGAACACCGGGGAGCTGTTTTTT	TRBV18	TRBJ2-2	.	.
CASSFSGRETQYF	TGTGCCAGCAGCTTTTCAGGGAGGGAGACCCAGTACTTC	TRBV7-9	TRBJ2-5	.	.
CASRKQGGLANEKLFF	TGTGCCAGCAGGAAACAGGGTGGTTTGGCTAATGAAAAACTGTTTTTT	TRBV12-3/TRBV12-4	TRBJ1-4	.	few
CASSLGGIQYF	TGTGCCAGCAGTTTGGGAGGAATCCAGTACTTC	TRBV12-3/TRBV12-4	TRBJ2-5	.	.
CSASRGRSSYEQYF	TGCAGTGCTAGCCGCGGCCGTAGCTCCTACGAGCAGTACTTC	TRBV20-1	TRBJ2-7	.	.
CASSQEVENTEAFF	TGCGCCAGCAGCCAAGAAGTGGAGAACACTGAAGCTTTCTTT	TRBV4-3	TRBJ1-1	.	few
CASSFLAGPIRGNEQFF	TGTGCCAGCAGCTTCCTAGCGGGACCTATAAGGGGCAATGAGCAGTTCTTC	TRBV7-2	TRBJ2-1	TRBD2	.
CSASRWDANTEAFF	TGCAGTGCTAGCCGCTGGGATGCGAACACTGAAGCTTTCTTT	TRBV20-1	TRBJ1-1	.	.
CSAWQGLGYNEQFF	TGCAGTGCTTGGCAGGGACTAGGCTACAATGAGCAGTTCTTC	TRBV20-1	TRBJ2-1	TRBD2	.
CASSLGGGGSTDTQYF	TGTGCCAGCAGCTTAGGAGGCGGAGGAAGCACAGATACGCAGTATTTT	TRBV11-2	TRBJ2-3	.	.
CASSPKPGQGNYGYTF	TGTGCCAGCAGCCCCAAGCCGGGACAGGGAAACTATGGCTACACCTTC	TRBV7-6	TRBJ1-2	TRBD1	.
CASPRDGYTF	TGCGCCAGCCCACGGGATGGCTACACCTTC	TRBV5-1	TRBJ1-2	.	many
CASSPRTGLSNEKLFF	TGCGCCAGCAGCCCCCGGACAGGCCTTTCTAATGAAAAACTGTTTTTT	TRBV4-3	TRBJ1-4	TRBD1	few
CASSSTGNGYGYTF	TGCGCCAGCAGCTCTACAGGGAACGGCTATGGCTACACCTTC	TRBV5-1	TRBJ1-2	.	few
CASSPYRTSGIPRRTQYF	TGCGCCAGCAGCCCTTACAGGACTAGCGGGATACCAAGACGGACCCAGTACTTC	TRBV4-3	TRBJ2-5	TRBD2	.
CSARGSEQFF	TGCAGTGCTAGGGGGTCTGAGCAGTTCTTC	TRBV20-1	TRBJ2-1	.	.
CASSLTGGMETQYF	TGCGCCAGCAGTTTGACAGGGGGAATGGAGACCCAGTACTTC	TRBV5-1	TRBJ2-5	TRBD1	few
CASSTDRLHYGYTF	TGTGCCAGCAGTACCGACAGGCTCCACTATGGCTACACCTTC	TRBV27	TRBJ1-2	.	.
CSVADSFNEKLFF	TGCAGCGTTGCCGACAGTTTTAATGAAAAACTGTTTTTT	TRBV29-1	TRBJ1-4	.	few
CASSVARDQPQHF	TGTGCCAGCAGTGTTGCACGCGATCAGCCCCAGCATTTT	TRBV2	TRBJ1-5	.	few
CASSSDRTSLHEQYF	TGTGCCAGCAGCTCTGACAGGACTAGTTTGCACGAGCAGTACTTC	TRBV7-9	TRBJ2-7	.	.
CASSQEEGVANTIYF	TGCGCCAGCAGCCAAGAGGAAGGGGTTGCGAACACCATATATTTT	TRBV4-3	TRBJ1-3	.	few
CASGPSAYEQYF	TGTGCCAGCGGACCATCCGCCTACGAGCAGTACTTC	TRBV12-3/TRBV12-4	TRBJ2-7	.	few
CASSPGGVLAHEQYF	TGTGCCAGCTCACCGGGGGGGGTGCTGGCCCACGAGCAGTACTTC	TRBV18	TRBJ2-7	TRBD2	.
CASSPRTGGLTEAFF	TGTGCCAGCAGCCCCCGGACAGGGGGCCTCACTGAAGCTTTCTTT	TRBV11-2	TRBJ1-1	TRBD1	few
CASSFRRGVQETQYF	TGTGCCAGCAGCTTCAGGCGAGGGGTCCAAGAGACCCAGTACTTC	TRBV7-8	TRBJ2-5	.	.
CASSLAGAPSQPQHF	TGCGCCAGCAGCTTGGCGGGTGCACCATCTCAGCCCCAGCATTTT	TRBV5-1	TRBJ1-5	.	many
CASSLRGTNEKLFF	TGTGCCAGCAGCTTGCGAGGGACTAATGAAAAACTGTTTTTT	TRBV11-2	TRBJ1-4	.	few
CASSLEGSPTQYF	TGTGCCAGCAGCTTGGAAGGGTCGCCCACCCAGTACTTC	TRBV5-6	TRBJ2-5	.	.
CASSSRGVPATEAFF	TGTGCCAGCAGCTCCCGGGGGGTTCCGGCCACTGAAGCTTTCTTT	TRBV11-2	TRBJ1-1	.	.
CSARDPGQSYGYTF	TGCAGTGCTAGAGATCCCGGACAGAGCTATGGCTACACCTTC	TRBV20-1	TRBJ1-2	.	few
CSARVGGTGGGYTF	TGCAGTGCTAGAGTAGGAGGGACAGGCGGGGGCTACACCTTC	TRBV20-1	TRBJ1-2	TRBD1	.
CSARRNPEQFF	TGCAGTGCCCGACGCAATCCAGAGCAGTTCTTC	TRBV20-1	TRBJ2-1	.	few
CASSYRDRGPGGYTF	TGTGCCAGCAGTTACCGGGACAGGGGGCCCGGTGGCTACACCTTC	TRBV6-6	TRBJ1-2	TRBD1	.
CASSYSKTLEQYF	TGTGCCAGCAGTTACTCGAAGACTCTCGAGCAGTACTTC	TRBV6-5	TRBJ2-7	.	.
CASSQDRTAVGYTF	TGTGCCAGCAGCCAAGATCGCACAGCGGTCGGCTACACCTTC	TRBV3-1	TRBJ1-2	.	.
CASSLGFVTSGSDEQFF	TGTGCCAGCAGTTTAGGGTTCGTGACTAGCGGGAGCGATGAGCAGTTCTTC	TRBV12-3/TRBV12-4	TRBJ2-1	TRBD2	once
CASSSGQNTGELFF	TGCGCCAGCAGCTCAGGACAGAACACCGGGGAGCTGTTTTTT	TRBV5-1	TRBJ2-2	.	.
CASRDRVTTYEQYF	TGCGCCAGCAGAGACAGGGTGACAACCTACGAGCAGTACTTC	TRBV5-1	TRBJ2-7	TRBD1	.
CASSGTGTSTEAFF	TGCGCCAGCAGTGGGACAGGAACTTCCACTGAAGCTTTCTTT	TRBV10-2	TRBJ1-1	TRBD1	many
CASSSSGIKSYEQYF	TGCGCCAGCAGCTCCTCAGGGATCAAGTCCTACGAGCAGTACTTC	TRBV5-1	TRBJ2-7	.	.
CASRPWGTGANVLTF	TGTGCCAGCAGACCCTGGGGCACTGGGGCCAACGTCCTGACTTTC	TRBV28	TRBJ2-6	.	.
CASSYRQAGRNTIYF	TGTGCCAGCAGTTATCGACAGGCAGGAAGAAACACCATATATTTT	TRBV6-5	TRBJ1-3	.	.
CASSLPSGYGYTF	TGTGCCAGCAGCTTACCATCGGGCTATGGCTACACCTTC	TRBV7-2	TRBJ1-2	.	few
CASGGHLNTGELFF	TGTGCCAGCGGGGGACACCTGAACACCGGGGAGCTGTTTTTT	TRBV28	TRBJ2-2	.	.
CAGPGRNQPQHF	TGTGCCGGACCGGGACGAAATCAGCCCCAGCATTTT	TRBV21-1	TRBJ1-5	.	.